Each of the 22 T cell receptor beta chains below was sequenced from the same sample in a study of T cells in Graves' hyperthyroidism and ophthalmopathy. Amplification of TCR beta CDR3 regions used RNA as the template. Using the HTBI primer set, a first-round RT-PCR was run on the TCR CDR3. One entry per CDR3 protein results from TCRdb running MiXCR on the multiplex PCR reads. This table holds hundreds of thousands of distinct CDR3 sequences, around 20% found once. Material: blood. These TCRs come from a man aged 25-45 years with Graves' ophthalmopathy.

Only a few counts were recorded for this clonotype. V usage is TRBV20-1 and J usage is TRBJ2-7; 7 bases fit TRBD1. Germline trimming cut 6 bases from V and 0 bases from J; bases unmatched to any gene: 8. Germline CDR1 DFQATT, CDR2 SNEGSKA (reference sequence). The CDR3 sequence is 14 residues long. CDR3 bases: TGCAGTGCAAACCGGGACAGCATCTCCTACGAGCAGTACTTC. It yields the protein CSANRDSISYEQYF.

This clonotype appeared many times. Here the CDR3 DNA reads TGTGCCAGCAGTGGACAGGGACATAGCAATCAGCCCCAGCATTTT. Protein product: CASSGQGHSNQPQHF. This rearrangement joins TRBV28 to TRBJ1-5; 8 bases are shared with TRBD1. The CDR3 length is 15 residues. Per germline, CDR1 MDHEN and CDR2 SYDVKM. V shed 5 bases, J shed 0 bases, and the junction held 3 bases outside the gene matches.

J is TRBJ1-2 and V is TRBV28, with D unclear. Germline CDR1 reads MDHEN; CDR2 reads SYDVKM. Trimming took off 3 bases at V and 4 bases at J, with 6 bases between the two ends. This CDR3 contains 12 residues. In nucleotides, the CDR3 is TGTGCCAGCAGTTTCGAGCTCTATGGCTACACCTTC. Translated, it gives CASSFELYGYTF.

This clonotype occurred a few times. The CDR3 sequence is CASSPSLTSGAGEQFF. In nucleotides, the CDR3 is TGTGCCAGCAGTCCGTCCCTGACTAGCGGAGCGGGTGAGCAGTTCTTC. The V gene is TRBV7-8, the J gene TRBJ2-1; TRBD2 matches 9 bases. The CDR3 spans 16 residues. The V gene's germline CDR1 is SGHVS and CDR2 FQNEAQ. V was clipped by 6 bases and J by 9 bases; unmatched bases: 15.

V is TRBV3-1 and J is TRBJ2-2; D possibly corresponds to TRBD2 (5 bases). V lost 0 bases to trimming and J lost 14 bases, with 22 bases between them. The CDR3 totals 16 residues. The germline CDR1 and CDR2 sequences are LGHDT and YNNKEL (reference sequence). The CDR3 region is CASSQDLAGTFGGLFF. The CDR3 DNA sequence: TGTGCCAGCAGCCAAGATTTAGCAGGCACATTCGGAGGACTGTTTTTT.

The chain has TRBV6-1 and TRBJ2-3; TRBD1 agrees at 7 bases. V lost 6 bases and J lost 4; bases outside the gene matches: 10. The length of the CDR3 is 15 residues. CDR1 is MNHNS and CDR2 is SASEGT in the germline V gene. CDR3 nucleotide sequence: TGTGCCAGCAGATCAGGGGGAGAACTCCCAGATACGCAGTATTTT. It is translated as CASRSGGELPDTQYF.

Many counts were recorded for this clonotype. This chain uses TRBV2 with TRBJ2-7, with 12 bases fitting TRBD2. The CDR3 sequence is 15 residues long. The ends lost 3 bases at V and 9 bases at J; junction bases unmatched: 9. Germline CDR1 reads SNHLY; CDR2 reads FYNNEI. CDR3 amino acids: CASSDRGTSGPPQYF. In nucleotides, the CDR3 is TGTGCCAGCAGTGATCGGGGGACTAGCGGGCCCCCGCAGTACTTC.

The genes are TRBV29-1 and TRBJ2-5; D is uncertain. Germline CDR1 SQVTM, CDR2 ANQGSEA. This CDR3 comprises 14 residues. Trimming stripped 3 bases from V and 5 bases from J, with 16 bases between. In DNA, the CDR3 is TGCAGCGTTGACCGTGGGGTCAGCTCGGAGACCCAGTACTTC. This translates into CSVDRGVSSETQYF.

The table lists this clonotype with a few counts. The gene calls are TRBV19 and TRBJ2-7; 7 nucleotides agree with TRBD2. V gave up 6 bases and J gave up 0 bases; unmatched junction bases: 14. CDR3 size: 17 residues. The germline V gene encodes CDR1 LNHDA and CDR2 SQIVND (reference sequence). The CDR3: CASSPLTPAGYSYEQYF. The CDR3 DNA reads TGTGCCAGTAGCCCCTTGACCCCAGCGGGATACTCCTACGAGCAGTACTTC.

The CDR3 is CASSLLVGQYYEQYF. CDR3 DNA sequence: TGTGCCAGCAGCTTACTCGTAGGACAATACTACGAGCAGTACTTC. This chain uses TRBV5-4 with TRBJ2-7; maybe TRBD1 (5 bases). V was clipped by 2 bases and J by 3 bases, with 15 bases between them. This CDR3 region has 15 residues. CDR1 and CDR2 from the germline V gene are SGHNT and YYREEE (reference sequence).

This clonotype occurred once. The CDR3 bases are TGTGCCAGCAGCTTAAACAGGGGTGCCAAAAACATTCAGTACTTC. Amino acids: CASSLNRGAKNIQYF. This rearrangement joins TRBV7-3 to TRBJ2-4; TRBD1 aligns across 7 bases. The CDR3 covers 15 residues. Germline V gene sequence: CDR1 SGHTA, CDR2 FQGTGA. Trimming at V came to 1 base and at J to 1 base, leaving 1 base not matched to a gene. The complete variable domain, with remaining parts taken from reference TRBV7-3 and TRBJ2-4, reads GAGVSQTPSNKVTEKGKYVELRCDPISGHTALYWYRQSLGQGPEFLIYFQGTGAADDSGLPNDRFFAVRPEGSVSTLKIQRTERGDSAVYLCASSLNRGAKNIQYFGAGTRLSVL.

This clonotype turned up a few times. The V call is TRBV5-6, the J call TRBJ1-2; D is perhaps TRBD1 (6 bases). Germline V gene lookup returns CDR1 SGHDT and CDR2 YYEEEE. This CDR3 is 15 amino acids long. The V and J ends lost 3 bases and 4 bases respectively, with 16 bases between them. The CDR3 here is CASSYRTASPYGYTF. CDR3 nucleotides: TGTGCCAGCAGCTACAGGACAGCCTCCCCCTATGGCTACACCTTC.

V is TRBV12-3 or TRBV12-4 and J is TRBJ1-2; TRBD1 agrees at 7 bases. The CDR3 consists of 14 residues. J lost 8 bases, V lost 0 bases, and 6 bases had no gene match. CDR3 sequence reads: CASSLAGQGGGYTF. The DNA for the CDR3 is TGTGCCAGCAGTTTAGCGGGGCAGGGGGGCGGCTACACCTTC.

This clonotype showed up many times. CDR3 loop: CASSPDRGYGYTF. The CDR3 nucleotides are TGTGCCAGCAGTCCGGACAGGGGCTATGGCTACACCTTC. The J gene is TRBJ1-2, the V gene TRBV6-1, with TRBD1 matching 9 bases. The CDR3 length is 13 residues. Germline lookup yields CDR1 MNHNS and CDR2 SASEGT. Trimming removed 5 bases from V and 4 bases from J; junction bases left unmatched: 2.

Only a few counts were recorded for this clonotype. The genes are TRBV18 and TRBJ2-5; D could derive from TRBD1 or TRBD2 (5 bases each). Trimming left V 2 bases short and J 2 bases short, with 15 bases between. From germline, CDR1 is KGHSH and CDR2 LQKENI. The CDR3 has 16 amino acids. The CDR3 sequence is CASSPAWETEQETQYF. In nucleotides, the CDR3 is TGTGCCAGCTCACCAGCTTGGGAGACAGAACAAGAGACCCAGTACTTC. Together with reference TRBV18 and TRBJ2-5, the CDR3 gives the full variable domain: NAGVMQNPRHLVRRRGQEARLRCSPMKGHSHVYWYRQLPEEGLKFMVYLQKENIIDESGMPKERFSAEFPKEGPSILRIQQVVRGDSAAYFCASSPAWETEQETQYFGPGTRLLVL.

This clonotype was observed a few times. The rearrangement uses TRBV4-2 and TRBJ1-5; D remains ambiguous. From germline, CDR1 is LGHNA and CDR2 YNFKEQ. The V and J ends lost 8 bases and 2 bases respectively, with 16 bases between them. CDR3 length equals 15 residues. CDR3 nucleotide sequence: TGTGCCAGCCGAAGTGGTGTTCGGGGCAATCAGCCCCAGCATTTT. Translation gives CASRSGVRGNQPQHF.

The V gene is TRBV2, the J gene TRBJ2-2; 14 nucleotides line up with TRBD2. J was trimmed by 4 bases and V by 5 bases; bases with no gene match: 6. The CDR3 length is 17 residues. CDR1 is SNHLY and CDR2 is FYNNEI in the germline V gene. The CDR3 is CASSSGLAGVGTGELFF. The CDR3 region has the DNA TGTGCCAGCAGTTCGGGACTAGCGGGAGTCGGCACCGGGGAGCTGTTTTTT.

The sample holds a few counts of this clonotype. The rearrangement uses TRBV18 and TRBJ1-2, with D maybe TRBD1 (6 bases). CDR3 length: 16 amino acids. Germline loops: CDR1 KGHSH, CDR2 LQKENI. V was pared by 6 bases and J by 4 bases, with 21 bases between. The CDR3 DNA reads as TGTGCCAGCTCCCGGACGGAGCAGGCAGGGGCCTATGGCTACACCTTC. It specifies CASSRTEQAGAYGYTF.

There are a few counts of this clonotype. CDR3 nucleotide sequence: TGTGCCACCGAGGCTCGGGAGAGTCGTGATACGCAGTATTTT. This sequence encodes CATEARESRDTQYF. The V call is TRBV6-1, the J call TRBJ2-3, with D possibly being TRBD2 (6 bases). CDR3 length: 14 residues. Germline V gives CDR1 MNHNS, CDR2 SASEGT. Trimming shortened V by 10 bases and J by 6 bases, and 20 bases separated the two germline ends.

The V and J genes are TRBV27 and TRBJ2-1; D possibly uses TRBD1 or TRBD2 (5 bases each). The length of the CDR3 is 16 residues. V lost 5 bases to trimming and J lost 6 bases, with 20 bases between them. Germline V gene sequence: CDR1 MNHEY, CDR2 SMNVEV (reference sequence). The DNA of the CDR3 is TGTGCCAGCAGTACCTTCGGGGCCGGGGCCGGCAATGAGCAGTTCTTC. Amino acid sequence: CASSTFGAGAGNEQFF.

The chain joins TRBV5-6 to TRBJ1-5, with 7 bases aligning to TRBD1. The CDR3 consists of 16 residues. The germline gives CDR1 SGHDT, CDR2 YYEEEE. The trim removed 1 base at V and 1 base at J, leaving 5 bases unmatched. CDR3 sequence: CASSLRTGRSNQPQHF. The CDR3 nucleotides read TGTGCCAGCAGCTTGAGGACAGGACGGAGCAATCAGCCCCAGCATTTT. The whole variable domain, remainder taken from reference TRBV5-6 and TRBJ1-5, is DAGVTQSPTHLIKTRGQQVTLRCSPKSGHDTVSWYQQALGQGPQFIFQYYEEEERQRGNFPDRFSGHQFPNYSSELNVNALLLGDSALYLCASSLRTGRSNQPQHFGDGTRLSIL.

There are many counts of this clonotype. The chain links TRBV6-1 to TRBJ1-2; 8 nucleotides line up with TRBD1. The CDR3 consists of 14 residues. V lost 4 bases, J lost 6 bases, and 7 bases stayed unmatched. Germline CDR1 reads MNHNS; CDR2 reads SASEGT. The CDR3: CASSGDRKGDGYTF. The CDR3 region has the DNA TGTGCCAGCAGTGGGGACAGGAAGGGAGATGGCTACACCTTC.